This T cell receptor (beta chain) was obtained from a study of human T cells and chemical hapten exposure. This clonotype was seen only a few times. TCRdb independently ran MiXCR on the RACE reads; one entry per CDR3 protein. The sample has 250,000 or so distinct CDR3 sequences, around 7% seen once. Time point here: pre-sensitization, week 0. The treatment denotes: therapeutic diphenylcyclopropenone sensitization with weekly scalp DPC. This TCR was recovered from a man between 18 and 35 years old with alopecia areata. Some clones in this sample may be carry-over from other donors' samples. The sample here was whole blood, taken in connection with sensitization to the hapten diphenylcyclopropenone (DPC).

CDR3 region: CASSLTQAPMNTEAFF. The CDR3 DNA reads as TGCGCCAGCAGCTTGACACAGGCTCCGATGAACACTGAAGCTTTCTTT. This chain uses TRBV5-1 with TRBJ1-1, with D possibly matching TRBD1 (5 bases). Germline assignment: CDR1 SGHRS and CDR2 YFSETQ. CDR3 length: 16 residues. With 1 base removed from V and 0 bases from J, the gap between germline ends came to 13 bases.